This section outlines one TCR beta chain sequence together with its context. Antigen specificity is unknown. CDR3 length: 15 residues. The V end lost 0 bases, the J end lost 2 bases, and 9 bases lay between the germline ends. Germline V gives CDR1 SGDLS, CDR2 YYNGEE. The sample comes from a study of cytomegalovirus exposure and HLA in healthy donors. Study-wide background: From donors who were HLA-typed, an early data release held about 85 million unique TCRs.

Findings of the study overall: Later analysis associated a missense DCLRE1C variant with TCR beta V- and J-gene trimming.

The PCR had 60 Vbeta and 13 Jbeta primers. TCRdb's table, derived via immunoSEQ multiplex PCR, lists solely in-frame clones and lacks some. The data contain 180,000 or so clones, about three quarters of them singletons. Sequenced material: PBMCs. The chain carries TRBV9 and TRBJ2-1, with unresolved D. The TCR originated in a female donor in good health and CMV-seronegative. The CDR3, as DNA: TGTGCCAGCAGCGTAGGAGAGAGTCCCTACAATGAGCAGTTCTTC. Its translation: CASSVGESPYNEQFF.